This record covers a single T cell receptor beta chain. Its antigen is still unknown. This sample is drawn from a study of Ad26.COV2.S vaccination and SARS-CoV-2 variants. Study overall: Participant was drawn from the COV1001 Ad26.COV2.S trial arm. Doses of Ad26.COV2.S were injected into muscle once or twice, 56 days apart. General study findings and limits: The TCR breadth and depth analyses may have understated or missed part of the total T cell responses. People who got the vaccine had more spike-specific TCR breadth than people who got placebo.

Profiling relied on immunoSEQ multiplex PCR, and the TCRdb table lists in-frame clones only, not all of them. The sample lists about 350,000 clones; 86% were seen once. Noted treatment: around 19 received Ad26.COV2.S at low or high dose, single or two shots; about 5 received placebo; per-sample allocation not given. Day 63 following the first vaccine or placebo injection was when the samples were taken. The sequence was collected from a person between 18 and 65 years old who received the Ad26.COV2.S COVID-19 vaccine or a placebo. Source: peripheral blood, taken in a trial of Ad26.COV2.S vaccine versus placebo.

CDR3 sequence: CASSLGQGLPTNEKLFF. The CDR3 DNA follows: TGCGCCAGCAGCTTGGGACAGGGGCTTCCAACTAATGAAAAACTGTTTTTT. The chain is built from TRBV5-1 and TRBJ1-4; 8 nucleotides align to TRBD1. J gave up 0 bases and V 0 bases, and 4 bases lay outside the gene matches. The germline CDR1 and CDR2 sequences are SGHRS and YFSETQ. The CDR3 runs to 17 residues.